The 13 T cell receptor beta chains below were found in one sample sequenced in a study of blood T cell repertoires in COVID-19. The repertoire was sequenced with immunoSEQ multiplex PCR; TCRdb's copy has only in-frame clones and lacks some. The sample lists roughly 35,000 clones, less than 90% occurring once. The sequencing sample was made of peripheral blood. These TCRs come from an older man with acute or convalescent COVID-19.

The chain carries TRBV7-2 and TRBJ2-6; no clear D gene. The CDR3 has 15 amino acids. Germline V gene lookup returns CDR1 SGHTA and CDR2 FQGNSA. V lost 5 bases and J lost 1, with 9 bases in between. DNA of the CDR3: TGTGCCAGCAGCCCTTTCGTGTCTGGGGCCAACGTCCTGACTTTC. This gives the protein CASSPFVSGANVLTF.

V is TRBV6-5 and J is TRBJ1-5, with no clear D. The CDR3 extends over 13 amino acids. Looked up from germline, CDR1 is MNHEY and CDR2 is SVGAGI. The V gene lost 3 bases and the J gene lost 5 bases, with 8 bases spanning the gap. The CDR3 here is CASSYMEDQPQHF. For the CDR3, the DNA is TGTGCCAGCAGTTATATGGAGGATCAGCCCCAGCATTTT.

The chain combines TRBV30 with TRBJ2-7; D is possibly TRBD1 (5 bases). CDR3 length: 15 amino acids. Germline-derived CDR1 and CDR2 are GTSNPN and SVGIG (reference sequence). V dropped 1 base and J dropped 3 bases, with 16 bases sitting between them. The CDR3 DNA follows: TGTGCCTGGAGTGGCGCCAGCCCGGACAACTACGAGCAGTACTTC. Its translation: CAWSGASPDNYEQYF. The variable domain in full, with the rest retrieved from reference TRBV30 and TRBJ2-7, is SQTIHQWPATLVQPVGSPLSLECTVEGTSNPNLYWYRQAAGRGLQLLFYSVGIGQISSEVPQNLSASRPQDRQFILSSKKLLLSDSGFYLCAWSGASPDNYEQYFGPGTRLTVT.

V and J are TRBV4-2 and TRBJ2-7, with D perhaps matching TRBD2 (6 bases). CDR1 LGHNA and CDR2 YNFKEQ come from the germline V gene. V lost 1 base, J lost 4 bases, and 23 bases lay in between. The CDR3 loop spans 18 amino acids. The CDR3 spells CASSQGVSGTQMKYEQYF. The CDR3 nucleotides read TGTGCCAGCAGCCAAGGGGTTTCGGGGACTCAAATGAAGTACGAGCAGTACTTC.

The rearrangement joins TRBV10-3 to TRBJ1-2; 8 positions match TRBD1. Losses at the gene ends were 0 bases for V and 5 bases for J; bases not matched to a gene: 5. In germline, CDR1 is ENHRY, CDR2 SYGVKD. The CDR3 spans 15 residues. Here the CDR3 DNA reads TGTGCCATCAGTGAGTCGACAGGGGAATTTTATGGCTACACCTTC. It codes for CAISESTGEFYGYTF.

J is TRBJ2-7 and V is TRBV5-1; D might be TRBD1 (5 bases). This CDR3 region has 14 residues. Trimming removed 0 bases from V and 6 bases from J, with 13 bases in between. Per germline, CDR1 SGHRS and CDR2 YFSETQ. As DNA, the CDR3 is TGCGCCAGCAGCTTGGAAGGGGTTGGGTCCGAGCAGTACTTC. Amino acids: CASSLEGVGSEQYF. The whole variable domain, remainder taken from reference TRBV5-1 and TRBJ2-7, is KAGVTQTPRYLIKTRGQQVTLSCSPISGHRSVSWYQQTPGQGLQFLFEYFSETQRNKGNFPGRFSGRQFSNSRSEMNVSTLELGDSALYLCASSLEGVGSEQYFGPGTRLTVT.

CDR3 DNA: TGTGCCAGCAGCTCGACAGGGATGGGAGAAAAACTGTTTTTT. It encodes CASSSTGMGEKLFF. The chain combines TRBV7-2 with TRBJ1-4; 7 bases are a match to TRBD1. V lost 4 bases to trimming and J lost 8 bases; unmatched junction nucleotides: 7. This CDR3 has 14 amino acids. Germline V gene sequence: CDR1 SGHTA, CDR2 FQGNSA.

The chain carries TRBV11-3 and TRBJ2-1; the D gene is possibly TRBD2 (6 bases). Germline V lookup: CDR1 SGHNT, CDR2 YENEEA. Trimming shortened V by 5 bases and J by 4 bases, and 12 bases separated the two germline ends. The CDR3 has 14 amino acids. CDR3 DNA sequence: TGTGCCAGCAGCACCGGAGGGGCTTACAATGAGCAGTTCTTC. Amino acid sequence: CASSTGGAYNEQFF.

The chain links TRBV11-1 to TRBJ2-5; TRBD1 might be the D (5 bases). CDR3 size: 13 residues. From germline, CDR1 is SGHAT and CDR2 FQDESV (reference sequence). Trimming took 5 bases from V and 7 from J, leaving 14 bases between them. The CDR3 region is CASSPGHGATQYF. CDR3 bases: TGTGCCAGCAGCCCAGGACACGGTGCGACCCAGTACTTC.

The chain uses TRBV7-6 and TRBJ1-4; TRBD1 matches at 9 bases. The germline V gene encodes CDR1 SGHVS and CDR2 FNYEAQ. V was pared by 5 bases and J by 4 bases, with 5 bases of the junction left unmatched. The CDR3 totals 15 residues. Here the CDR3 reads CASSQQGAFNEKLFF. Here the CDR3 DNA reads TGTGCCAGCAGCCAACAGGGGGCATTTAATGAAAAACTGTTTTTT.

The chain recombines TRBV24-1 with TRBJ2-1, with a weak D call TRBD2 (5 bases). The CDR3 is made up of 16 amino acids. Germline loops: CDR1 KGHDR, CDR2 SFDVKD. The germline V and J ends were trimmed by 1 base and 7 bases, with 16 bases remaining between them. The CDR3 sequence: CATSDFLLGELNEQFF. CDR3 nucleotide sequence: TGTGCCACCAGTGATTTCCTTCTTGGGGAGCTGAATGAGCAGTTCTTC.

The J gene is TRBJ2-1, the V gene TRBV24-1; TRBD2 matches at 15 bases. CDR1 and CDR2 from the germline V gene are KGHDR and SFDVKD. V trimming: 4 bases; J trimming: 4 bases; junction bases outside the gene matches: 4. The CDR3 is made up of 17 amino acids. CDR3: CATSDGTSGRSYNEQFF. Here the CDR3 DNA reads TGTGCCACCAGTGACGGGACTAGCGGGAGGAGTTACAATGAGCAGTTCTTC.

The rearrangement joins TRBV7-4 to TRBJ1-5; tentative D call: TRBD1 (5 bases). V shed 5 bases and J shed 5 bases, with 13 bases lying between them. Germline V gene lookup returns CDR1 SGHVT and CDR2 SQSDAQ. This CDR3 comprises 14 residues. The CDR3: CASSLRGDDQPQHF. The CDR3 DNA follows: TGTGCCAGCAGCCTGCGGGGGGACGATCAGCCCCAGCATTTT.